These 4 T cell receptor beta chains share one sample of origin, sequenced in a study of tumor-infiltrating lymphocytes in localized non-small cell lung cancer. Profiling relied on immunoSEQ multiplex PCR, and the TCRdb table lists in-frame clones only, not all of them. Among 9,500 or so clones listed, roughly 78% were seen once. The sequenced sample consisted of lung tumor tissue. The origin of the receptors is a human donor with non-small cell lung cancer.

The chain couples TRBV12-5 to TRBJ2-1, with TRBD2 matching over 13 bases. The length of the CDR3 is 13 residues. After removal of 9 bases from V and 6 bases from J, the junction contained 2 bases not matched to a gene. Germline V CDR1 and CDR2: LGHNT, FRNRAP. The chain's CDR3 is CARLAGGPNEQFF. The CDR3 DNA reads TGTGCTAGACTAGCGGGGGGGCCCAATGAGCAGTTCTTC.

The V and J genes are TRBV2 and TRBJ1-5, with D tentatively TRBD1 (6 bases). Trimming took 2 bases from V and 6 from J, leaving 14 bases between them. Germline CDR1 is SNHLY and CDR2 is FYNNEI. The CDR3 contains 15 residues. The CDR3 sequence: CASSERKGGLQPQHF. DNA for the CDR3: TGTGCCAGCAGTGAAAGGAAGGGGGGGCTTCAGCCCCAGCATTTT.

The chain links TRBV7-9 to TRBJ2-7; D may be TRBD1 (7 bases). V was clipped by 5 bases and J by 2 bases, with 16 bases between them. This CDR3 comprises 15 residues. In germline, CDR1 is SEHNR, CDR2 FQNEAQ (reference sequence). The CDR3 here is CASSRGTVRAYEQYF. CDR3 in DNA: TGTGCCAGCAGCCGCGGGACAGTTAGGGCCTACGAGCAGTACTTC.

This clone was picked up a small number of times. The chain is built from TRBV7-8 and TRBJ2-1; D unclear. Trimming left V 5 bases short and J 0 bases short, with 14 bases between. Germline loops: CDR1 SGHVS, CDR2 FQNEAQ. CDR3 length: 16 amino acids. CDR3 bases: TGTGCCAGCAGCCGCAGCGCGGAGAGCTCCTACAATGAGCAGTTCTTC. Translating gives CASSRSAESSYNEQFF.